One sample yielded the 5 T cell receptor beta chains listed below, sequenced in a study of T-cell memory formation after mild COVID-19. TCRdb itself ran the 5' RACE reads through MiXCR, one entry per CDR3 protein. The sample contains around 34,000 distinct CDR3 sequences, roughly 7.2% of which appear only once. The material sequenced was PBMCs or a T cell subset sorted from them (not recorded which). These receptors originate from a man aged 18 to 30 who had mild COVID-19 (a few samples of this study predate the infection). Cell type and time point are not known.

In its sample, this clonotype was seen many times. The CDR3 DNA follows: TGTGCCAGCAGTTCGACAGGGGGAGGGTATGGCTACACCTTC. This sequence encodes CASSSTGGGYGYTF. The chain carries TRBV7-2 and TRBJ1-2; 9 positions agree with TRBD1. V shed 6 bases and J 5 bases; nucleotides not matched to a gene: 7. Per germline, CDR1 SGHTA and CDR2 FQGNSA. The CDR3 is 14 amino acids.

This clonotype was found many times. The V call is TRBV5-1, the J call TRBJ1-6; D is unclear. The CDR3 runs 15 residues. Germline V gene data show CDR1 as SGHRS and CDR2 as YFSETQ. Trimming took off 0 bases at V and 7 bases at J, with 11 bases between the two ends. CDR3: CASSLAGSPNSPLHF. DNA for the CDR3: TGCGCCAGCAGCTTGGCCGGCAGCCCCAATTCACCCCTCCACTTT.

The chain is built from TRBV3-1 and TRBJ1-2; 7 nucleotides line up with TRBD1. Germline trimming cut 1 base from V and 8 bases from J; bases unmatched to any gene: 10. This CDR3 is 15 amino acids long. CDR1 LGHDT and CDR2 YNNKEL come from the germline V gene (reference sequence). CDR3 bases: TGTGCCAGCAGCCAAGGAGGTCAAGGGGGCGGCGGCTACACCTTC. Translated, it gives CASSQGGQGGGGYTF.

This clonotype has ten or more counts. J is TRBJ2-1 and V is TRBV7-2; tentative D call: TRBD2 (6 bases). V was clipped by 6 bases and J by 7 bases, with 22 bases between them. Germline-derived CDR1 and CDR2 are SGHTA and FQGNSA. This CDR3 contains 16 residues. CDR3 sequence: CASSPGGRGLMNEQFF. CDR3 nucleotides: TGTGCCAGCAGTCCCGGGGGTAGGGGCCTGATGAATGAGCAGTTCTTC.

This clonotype was recorded a few times. The chain joins TRBV4-3 to TRBJ1-5; no reliable D call. The V gene lost 1 base and the J gene lost 5 bases, with 6 bases spanning the gap. Germline CDR1 and CDR2: LGHNA and YSLEER. The CDR3 has 13 amino acids. The CDR3 sequence: CASSQVADQPQHF. The CDR3 DNA follows: TGCGCCAGCAGCCAAGTGGCCGATCAGCCCCAGCATTTT.